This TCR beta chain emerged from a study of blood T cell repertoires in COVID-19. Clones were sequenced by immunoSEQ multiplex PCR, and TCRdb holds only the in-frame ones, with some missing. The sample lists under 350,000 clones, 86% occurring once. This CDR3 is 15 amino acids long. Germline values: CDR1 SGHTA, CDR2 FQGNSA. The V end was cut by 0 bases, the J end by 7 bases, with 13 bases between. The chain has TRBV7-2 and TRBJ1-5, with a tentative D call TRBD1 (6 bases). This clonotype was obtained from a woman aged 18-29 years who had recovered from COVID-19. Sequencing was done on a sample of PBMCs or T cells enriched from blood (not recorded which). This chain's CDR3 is CASSLAFGQNQPQHF. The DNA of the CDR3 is TGTGCCAGCAGCTTAGCCTTCGGACAGAACCAGCCCCAGCATTTT.